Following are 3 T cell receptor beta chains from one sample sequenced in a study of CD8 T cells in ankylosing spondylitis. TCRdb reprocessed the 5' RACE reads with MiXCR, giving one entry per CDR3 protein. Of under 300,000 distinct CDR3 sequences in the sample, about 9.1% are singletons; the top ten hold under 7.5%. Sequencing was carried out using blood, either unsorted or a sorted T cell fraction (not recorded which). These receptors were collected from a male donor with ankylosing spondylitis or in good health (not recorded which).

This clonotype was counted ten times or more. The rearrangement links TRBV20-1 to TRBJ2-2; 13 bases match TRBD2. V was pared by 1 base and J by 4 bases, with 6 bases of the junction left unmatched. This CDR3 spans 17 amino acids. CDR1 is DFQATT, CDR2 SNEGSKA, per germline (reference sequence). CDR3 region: CSARAKGLAGLTGELFF. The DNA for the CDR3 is TGCAGTGCTAGAGCGAAGGGACTAGCGGGGCTCACCGGGGAGCTGTTTTTT.

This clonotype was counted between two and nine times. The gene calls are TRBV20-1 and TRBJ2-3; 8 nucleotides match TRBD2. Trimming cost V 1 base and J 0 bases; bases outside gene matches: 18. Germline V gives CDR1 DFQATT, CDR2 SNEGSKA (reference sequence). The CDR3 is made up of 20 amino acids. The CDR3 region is CSARAQGLLAGIPSTDTQYF. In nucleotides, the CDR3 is TGCAGTGCTAGAGCGCAGGGTTTGCTAGCGGGTATTCCTAGCACAGATACGCAGTATTTT.

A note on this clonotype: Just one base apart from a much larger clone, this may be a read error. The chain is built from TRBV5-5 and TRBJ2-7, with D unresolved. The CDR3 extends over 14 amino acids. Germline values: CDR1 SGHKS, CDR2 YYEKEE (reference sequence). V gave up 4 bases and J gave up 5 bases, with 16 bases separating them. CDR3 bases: TGTGCCAGCAGCCCCTGGAGTTCCCCCAACGAGCAGTACTTC. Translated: CASSPWSSPNEQYF.